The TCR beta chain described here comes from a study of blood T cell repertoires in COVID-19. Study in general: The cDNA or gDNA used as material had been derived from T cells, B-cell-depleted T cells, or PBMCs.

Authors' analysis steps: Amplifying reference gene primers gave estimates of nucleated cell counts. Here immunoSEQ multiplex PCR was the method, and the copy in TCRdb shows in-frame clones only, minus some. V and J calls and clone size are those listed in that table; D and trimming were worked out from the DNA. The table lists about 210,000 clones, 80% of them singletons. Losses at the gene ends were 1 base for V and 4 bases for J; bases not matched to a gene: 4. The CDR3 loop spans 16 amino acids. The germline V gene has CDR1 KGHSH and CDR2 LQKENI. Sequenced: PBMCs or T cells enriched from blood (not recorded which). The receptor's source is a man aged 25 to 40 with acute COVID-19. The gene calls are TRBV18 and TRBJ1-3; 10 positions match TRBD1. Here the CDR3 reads CASSPQGQGLGNTIYF. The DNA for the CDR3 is TGTGCCAGCTCACCACAGGGACAGGGGCTCGGAAACACCATATATTTT.